Following are 21 T cell receptor beta chains from one sample sequenced in a study of T cell repertoires in cytomegalovirus infection. TCRdb reanalysed the reads using MiXCR and keeps one entry per CDR3 protein. Found here are around 300,000 distinct CDR3 sequences, about 26% of them singletons; the top ten hold around 13%. The material sequenced was PBMCs. All receptors derive from a human donor in good health (CMV status not recorded). Some clones in this sample may be carry-over from other donors' samples.

The genes are TRBV12-3 or TRBV12-4 and TRBJ1-1, with D tentatively TRBD1 (6 bases). This CDR3 has 15 amino acids. Trimming left V 2 bases short and J 5 bases short, with 15 bases between. In nucleotides, the CDR3 is TGTGCCAGCAGTTTAATACCAGAGGGGACAACTGAAGCTTTCTTT. This codes for CASSLIPEGTTEAFF.

This clonotype has ten or more counts. The V and J genes are TRBV7-2 and TRBJ2-2; D is unclear. There are 11 residues in the CDR3. Trimming removed 3 bases at V and 9 bases at J, with 5 bases between. Germline lookup yields CDR1 SGHTA and CDR2 FQGNSA. The CDR3 region is CASSFSRELFF. The CDR3 DNA reads as TGTGCCAGCAGCTTCAGCCGGGAGCTGTTTTTT.

The chain is built from TRBV28 and TRBJ1-2, with TRBD1 as a possible D gene (5 bases). Trimming took off 6 bases at V and 2 bases at J, with 16 bases between the two ends. This CDR3 has 15 residues. The germline V gene has CDR1 MDHEN and CDR2 SYDVKM. The CDR3 reads CASSLGLGENYGYTF. CDR3 nucleotides: TGTGCCAGCAGCTTGGGATTGGGGGAGAACTATGGCTACACCTTC.

The CDR3 region is CASSPPRYGFQPQHF. CDR3 DNA: TGTGCCAGTAGTCCCCCCCGTTACGGGTTTCAGCCCCAGCATTTT. The J gene is TRBJ1-5, the V gene TRBV19; D not certain. Per the germline V gene, CDR1 is LNHDA and CDR2 is SQIVND (reference sequence). The CDR3 is made up of 15 amino acids. V was pared by 5 bases and J by 6 bases, with 17 bases between.

In this sample, this clonotype turned up many times. The V and J genes are TRBV7-2 and TRBJ2-3, with 16 bases that match TRBD2. Germline V gene lookup returns CDR1 SGHTA and CDR2 FQGNSA. After removal of 4 bases from V and 3 bases from J, the junction contained 10 bases not matched to a gene. The CDR3 totals 19 residues. The CDR3 bases are TGTGCCAGCAGCTGGCCGGGACTAGCGGGAGGGCTTCGAACAGATACGCAGTATTTT. This encodes CASSWPGLAGGLRTDTQYF.

The genes are TRBV6-2 or TRBV6-3 and TRBJ2-7; the D gene is possibly TRBD1 (6 bases). This CDR3 spans 14 amino acids. V lost 2 bases, J lost 6 bases, and 14 bases lay in between. Germline CDR1 MNHEY, CDR2 SVGEGT. The CDR3 here is CASSYPALGGEQYF. The CDR3 DNA reads as TGTGCCAGCAGTTACCCCGCCCTAGGGGGCGAGCAGTACTTC.

This clonotype was recorded at least ten times. The chain has TRBV28 and TRBJ2-3; no definite D call. This CDR3 has 13 residues. The V and J ends lost 5 bases and 2 bases respectively, with 8 bases between them. Germline-derived CDR1 and CDR2 are MDHEN and SYDVKM. This CDR3 reads CASSTPSTDTQYF. The CDR3, as DNA: TGTGCCAGCAGTACGCCCTCCACAGATACGCAGTATTTT.

This clonotype turned up a few times. This rearrangement joins TRBV20-1 to TRBJ2-1, with D maybe TRBD2 (6 bases). V was clipped by 3 bases and J by 7 bases, with 16 bases between them. CDR3 size: 14 residues. Germline V gene sequence: CDR1 DFQATT, CDR2 SNEGSKA (reference sequence). CDR3 coding DNA: TGCAGTGCTAGCAAGGTCATGGGGAGGAATGAGCAGTTCTTC. As protein: CSASKVMGRNEQFF.

This clonotype was recorded many times. CDR3 sequence reads: CASSPILGAGGPQHF. CDR3 DNA: TGTGCCAGCAGCCCAATACTTGGAGCAGGAGGACCCCAGCATTTT. V and J are TRBV7-2 and TRBJ1-5, with D uncertain. The CDR3 is 15 amino acids. The V end was cut by 5 bases, the J end by 10 bases, with 21 bases between. Germline loops: CDR1 SGHTA, CDR2 FQGNSA.

With regard to this clonotype: A much larger clone differs by one base, so this may be a read error. This chain links TRBV28 with TRBJ1-5; D possibly corresponds to TRBD1 (5 bases). Germline CDR1 reads MDHEN; CDR2 reads SYDVKM. The CDR3 sequence is 17 residues long. In DNA, the CDR3 is TGTGCCAGCAGTAAAGCCACTCTAGGGACCAGCAATCAGTCCCAGCATTTT. It translates to CASSKATLGTSNQSQHF.

This clonotype was seen ten or more times. The chain joins TRBV7-2 to TRBJ2-7, with TRBD1 matching 9 bases. Germline CDR1 SGHTA, CDR2 FQGNSA. V lost 5 bases to trimming and J lost 6 bases; unmatched junction nucleotides: 8. The CDR3 spans 14 residues. Here the CDR3 reads CASSPGTGQGEQYF. The CDR3 DNA follows: TGTGCCAGCAGCCCAGGGACAGGGCAAGGCGAGCAGTACTTC.

Concerning this clonotype: The CDR3 does not close with the conserved phenylalanine or tryptophan, likely indicating a read error. The chain joins TRBV20-1 to TRBJ2-3; TRBD2 agrees at 10 bases. The V and J ends lost 0 bases and 2 bases, in that order; junction bases with no gene match: 2. Germline V lookup: CDR1 DFQATT, CDR2 SNEGSKA (reference sequence). The CDR3 totals 15 residues. CDR3 loop: CSARDTSGNTDTQYL. The CDR3 DNA reads as TGCAGTGCTAGAGATACTAGCGGGAACACAGATACGCAGTATCTT.

The rearrangement links TRBV12-3 or TRBV12-4 to TRBJ2-1, with 9 bases fitting TRBD2. With 0 bases clipped from V and 8 bases from J, the junction kept 5 bases outside the gene matches. This CDR3 has 15 amino acids. CDR3 coding DNA: TGTGCCAGCAGTTTAGCTAGCGGGAGTCCCCATGAGCAGTTCTTC. It is translated as CASSLASGSPHEQFF.

This clonotype occurred many times. J is TRBJ2-3 and V is TRBV7-2, with D perhaps matching TRBD2 (6 bases). The V gene lost 1 base and the J gene lost 3 bases, with 8 bases spanning the gap. The CDR3 contains 14 residues. The V gene's germline CDR1 is SGHTA and CDR2 FQGNSA. The CDR3 region has the DNA TGTGCCAGCAGCTTAGTCGGGAGAACAGATACGCAGTATTTT. It translates to CASSLVGRTDTQYF.

In its sample, this clonotype was seen a few times. The rearrangement joins TRBV6-5 to TRBJ2-7, with 9 nucleotides matching TRBD1. J lost 6 bases, V lost 6 bases, and 6 bases had no gene match. The CDR3 is made up of 13 amino acids. CDR1 and CDR2 from the germline V gene are MNHEY and SVGAGI. The CDR3 loop reads CASRGQGPSEQYF. In nucleotides, the CDR3 is TGTGCCAGCAGGGGACAGGGCCCATCCGAGCAGTACTTC.

This clonotype was counted ten times or more. The V gene is TRBV7-2, the J gene TRBJ1-2; D is perhaps TRBD1 (6 bases). From germline, CDR1 is SGHTA and CDR2 FQGNSA. This CDR3 region has 13 residues. Trimming cost V 5 bases and J 7 bases, with 14 bases left between them. DNA of the CDR3: TGTGCCAGCAGCCCCGAGGGGGGCACTGGCTACACCTTC. Protein: CASSPEGGTGYTF.

At least ten counts were recorded for this clonotype. The chain recombines TRBV7-6 with TRBJ2-7; D perhaps matches TRBD1 (5 bases). This CDR3 has 14 amino acids. V gave up 6 bases and J gave up 7 bases, with 19 bases separating them. Germline V gene data show CDR1 as SGHVS and CDR2 as FNYEAQ. CDR3 loop: CASRPWGDHGEQYF. DNA of the CDR3: TGTGCCAGCAGGCCGTGGGGCGACCATGGGGAGCAGTACTTC.

Only a few counts were recorded for this clonotype. The rearrangement links TRBV15 to TRBJ1-5; D may be TRBD1 (5 bases). The CDR3 covers 17 residues. Germline CDR1 is LNHNV and CDR2 is YYDKDF (reference sequence). Trimming stripped 2 bases from V and 3 bases from J, with 17 bases between. The CDR3 DNA reads TGTGCCACCAGCAGACGGTCTAGGGGTCCGTTCAATCAGCCCCAGCATTTT. Translated: CATSRRSRGPFNQPQHF.

The chain is built from TRBV7-9 and TRBJ2-1, with 8 nucleotides matching TRBD2. Germline lookup yields CDR1 SEHNR and CDR2 FQNEAQ (reference sequence). Unmatched junction bases numbered 10, after V lost 2 bases and J lost 7 bases. The CDR3 loop spans 16 amino acids. The CDR3 loop reads CASSLTTGGLENEQFF. The CDR3, as DNA: TGTGCCAGCAGCTTAACCACCGGGGGACTAGAAAATGAGCAGTTCTTC.

Only a few counts were recorded for this clonotype. This chain's CDR3 is CASSEQGMGYGYTF. The CDR3 DNA follows: TGTGCCAGCAGCGAACAGGGAATGGGCTATGGCTACACCTTC. The V and J genes are TRBV2 and TRBJ1-2; tentatively, D is TRBD1 (6 bases). This CDR3 comprises 14 residues. Trimming stripped 6 bases from V and 4 bases from J, with 15 bases between. From germline, CDR1 is SNHLY and CDR2 FYNNEI.

The chain links TRBV12-3 or TRBV12-4 to TRBJ2-7; TRBD1 agrees at 9 bases. With V trimmed by 5 bases and J by 7 bases, 6 bases remained unmatched. The CDR3 has 13 residues. CDR3 sequence: CASSARTGEEQYF. Here the CDR3 DNA reads TGTGCCAGCAGTGCCCGGACAGGGGAAGAGCAGTACTTC.